The rows below give T cell receptor beta chains drawn from one sample of a study of blood T cells in healthy people across ages. TCRdb used MiXCR to reprocess the 5' RACE reads, holding one entry per CDR3 protein. There are roughly 720,000 distinct CDR3 sequences in the sample; about 55% occur only once, and approximately 40% lies in the top ten. The sequencing input was blood. These receptors came from a man older than 75 in good health. Each CDR3 is given without its conserved first and last residue. The D gene is left open where the match is weak.

>13|-|TRBJ1-4|TRBV25-1
ASSHTTTTNEKLF
>12|TRBD2|TRBJ2-7|TRBV20-1
SASRIAGTYEQY
>12|-|TRBJ2-7|TRBV4-2
ASSPEQGQNEQY
>14|-|TRBJ1-2|TRBV3-1
ASSQTSRDSGGGYT
>13|TRBD1|TRBJ2-1|TRBV20-1
SARPRTGRFNEQF
>11|-|TRBJ2-1|TRBV25-1
ASRVGASMTQF
>12|-|TRBJ2-7|TRBV9
ASSPVLTTYEQY
>16|TRBD2|-|TRBV15
ATSREGQGLAGVYEQY
>15|TRBD2|TRBJ2-1|TRBV5-1
ASSPTLAGNTYNEQF
>13|TRBD2|-|TRBV6-2/TRBV6-3
ASSQLAGGIYEQY
>14|TRBD1|TRBJ2-5|TRBV27
ASSPGQGLRVKTQY
>11|TRBD1|TRBJ2-4|TRBV25-1
ASSPPGTAIQY
>13|TRBD2|TRBJ2-7|TRBV12-3/TRBV12-4
ASSSQLAGAEEQY
>10|-|TRBJ2-1|TRBV20-1
SAPLSYNEQF
>11|TRBD1|TRBJ1-1|TRBV20-1
SAWDSLNTEAF
>13|TRBD2|TRBJ2-7|TRBV6-6
ASSYSTGRVREQY
>11|-|TRBJ2-2|TRBV29-1
SVEGQFPGELF
>16|TRBD2|-|TRBV3-1
ASSQAGGSSGRRETQY
>11|-|TRBJ2-2|TRBV11-2
ASSHRATGELF
>13|-|TRBJ1-3|TRBV5-1
ASSSSRGFGNTIY
>10|-|TRBJ2-5|TRBV6-2/TRBV6-3
ASSQGMETQY
>15|TRBD1|TRBJ1-5|TRBV7-2
ASSPRGQTGGNQPQH
>13|TRBD2|TRBJ2-1|TRBV12-3/TRBV12-4
ASRTRGGSYNEQF
>15|TRBD2|TRBJ2-1|TRBV5-1
ASSSLRTSGSPDEQF
>13|-|-|TRBV28
ASSSLVPQGYEQY
>13|-|TRBJ1-4|TRBV7-8
ASSPDRATNEKLF
>13|TRBD1|TRBJ2-7|TRBV20-1
SAPPGTGSSYEQY
>10|-|TRBJ1-2|TRBV21-1
ASSSPALGYT
>14|TRBD2|TRBJ2-3|TRBV4-1
ASSQPGREVMDTQY
>16|-|TRBJ2-7|TRBV23-1
ASSQSPCNQEAPYEQY
>13|-|TRBJ2-1|TRBV7-2
ASSLDRDPPNEQF
>14|-|TRBJ2-7|TRBV5-1
ASSQMPGPQGSEQY
>13|TRBD2|TRBJ2-3|TRBV20-1
SAKLAGVLDRYAY
>12|-|TRBJ2-7|TRBV5-6
ASSRARGRYEQY
>14|TRBD2|TRBJ2-2|TRBV14
ASSHRLAGGTGELF
>10|-|TRBJ1-2|TRBV7-2
ASSPLARGYT
>13|TRBD1|TRBJ2-7|TRBV28
ASKGQGAQVYEQY
>14|-|TRBJ1-2|TRBV5-1
ASSLAEGGSNYGYT
>15|TRBD2|TRBJ2-7|TRBV11-2
ASSPRPAGGALDAQY
>12|TRBD1|TRBJ2-4|TRBV6-5
ASSKTGSKNIQY
>15|TRBD2|TRBJ2-1|TRBV7-6
ASTSASGRAWYNEQF
>14|TRBD1|TRBJ2-4|TRBV28
ASSRTGAIAKNIQY
>11|TRBD1|TRBJ2-7|TRBV6-1
ASTAPGGNEQY
>13|TRBD1|TRBJ1-5|TRBV10-1
ASSDGTGGNQPQH
>11|-|TRBJ2-3|TRBV5-1
ASSDLLADTQY
>13|-|TRBJ1-5|TRBV21-1
ASSKGQEGNQPQH
>11|-|TRBJ2-1|TRBV20-1
SVGLAVYNEQF
>12|-|TRBJ2-1|TRBV27
ATYPMGRYNEQF
>11|-|TRBJ2-5|TRBV3-1
ASSQAAVGTQY
>11|TRBD1|TRBJ2-7|TRBV20-1
SKGTGASYEQY